Listed below are T cell receptor beta chains from one sample, sequenced in a study of blood T cells in healthy people across ages. Each CDR3 protein is one row after TCRdb ran MiXCR on the 5' RACE reads. Here the sample spans 730,000 or so distinct CDR3 sequences, approximately 39% being singletons. The sample comprised blood. The receptors were sampled from an older woman in good health. CDR3s include the opening cysteine and the closing phenylalanine or tryptophan. Each record gives: clone size, V gene, J gene, D gene, CDR3 protein, CDR3 DNA. The D gene is left open where the match is weak. A clone size is listed for some rows: how often the clone was seen (once, few, many), or a class if it is expanded.

few	TRBV20-1	TRBJ2-5	.	CSARVGRDQETQYF	TGCAGTGCTAGAGTGGGCAGGGACCAAGAGACCCAGTACTTC
few	TRBV21-1	TRBJ2-7	.	CASRGGTNTPYEQYF	TGTGCCAGCAGGGGAGGGACTAACACCCCCTACGAGCAGTACTTC
.	TRBV11-2	TRBJ1-5	.	CASSSQSGMGIQPQHF	TGTGCCAGCAGCTCCCAATCAGGAATGGGAATTCAGCCCCAGCATTTT
.	TRBV5-1	TRBJ2-1	.	CASSLFVDNEQFF	TGCGCCAGCAGCTTATTTGTGGACAATGAGCAGTTCTTC
.	TRBV7-2	TRBJ1-5	.	CASSPGGRQPQHF	TGTGCCAGCAGCCCGGGAGGGCGACAGCCCCAGCATTTT
.	TRBV20-1	TRBJ2-5	.	CSAGEGRTQYF	TGCAGTGCCGGCGAAGGGAGAACCCAGTACTTC
.	TRBV27	TRBJ1-4	.	CASSLMGRGGEKLFF	TGTGCCAGCAGTTTAATGGGCAGGGGAGGTGAAAAACTGTTTTTT
many	TRBV7-2	TRBJ2-7	TRBD2	CASSVTSVSYEQYF	TGTGCCAGCAGCGTGACTAGCGTCTCCTACGAGCAGTACTTC
.	TRBV9	TRBJ1-2	TRBD1	CAGSAGTGGISGGYTF	TGTGCCGGCAGCGCGGGGACAGGGGGTATTTCTGGGGGCTACACCTTC
few	TRBV27	TRBJ2-1	.	CASSPPVGGGEQFF	TGTGCCAGCAGCCCTCCCGTAGGGGGGGGTGAGCAGTTCTTC
few	TRBV5-1	TRBJ1-4	.	CASSFVDADNEKLFF	TGCGCCAGCAGCTTCGTTGACGCGGATAATGAAAAACTGTTTTTT
.	TRBV20-1	TRBJ1-2	TRBD1	CSARTGATYGYTF	TGCAGTGCTCGGACAGGGGCAACCTATGGCTACACCTTC
few	TRBV3-1	TRBJ2-7	.	CASSQSTVSDEQYF	TGTGCCAGCAGCCAATCAACAGTTTCCGACGAGCAGTACTTC
few	TRBV18	TRBJ1-4	.	CASSSSGTINEKLFF	TGTGCCAGCTCATCCTCAGGGACGATTAATGAAAAACTGTTTTTT
many	TRBV5-1	TRBJ2-5	TRBD1	CASSLGGRQETQYF	TGCGCCAGCAGCTTAGGGGGCCGGCAAGAGACCCAGTACTTC
few	TRBV12-3/TRBV12-4	TRBJ1-5	.	CASSRGSTQNQPQHF	TGTGCCAGCAGTCGGGGATCGACCCAGAATCAGCCCCAGCATTTT
.	TRBV20-1	TRBJ1-1	.	CSARGEGPNTEAFF	TGCAGTGCTAGAGGGGAGGGTCCGAACACTGAAGCTTTCTTT
few	TRBV20-1	TRBJ2-1	TRBD1	CSADRDRSYNEQFF	TGCAGTGCGGATCGGGACAGGAGTTACAATGAGCAGTTCTTC
many	TRBV29-1	TRBJ2-3	.	CSVKQRDTQYF	TGCAGCGTTAAACAACGGGATACGCAGTATTTT
.	TRBV18	TRBJ2-7	TRBD2	CASSPQQTSGTNSYEQYF	TGTGCCAGCTCACCACAGCAAACTAGCGGGACCAACTCCTACGAGCAGTACTTC
few	TRBV6-2/TRBV6-3	TRBJ1-5	.	CASKRGQARGNQPQHF	TGTGCCAGCAAGCGGGGGCAGGCCCGGGGCAATCAGCCCCAGCATTTT
few	TRBV25-1	TRBJ1-6	TRBD1	CASSAGTGNSPLHF	TGTGCCAGCAGTGCCGGGACAGGGAACTCACCCCTCCACTTT
.	TRBV9	TRBJ1-4	TRBD1	CASSPGTVGAKLFF	TGTGCCAGCAGCCCCGGGACAGTTGGTGCGAAACTGTTTTTT
.	TRBV7-9	TRBJ1-4	.	CASRSAQDWVLFF	TGTGCCAGCAGATCTGCCCAGGATTGGGTCCTGTTTTTT
.	TRBV20-1	TRBJ2-1	.	CSASRDISYNEQFF	TGCAGTGCTAGCAGGGATATCTCCTACAATGAGCAGTTCTTC
few	TRBV5-1	TRBJ2-7	.	CASSLGSSAEQYF	TGCGCCAGCAGCTTGGGATCTTCGGCCGAGCAGTACTTC
.	TRBV20-1	TRBJ2-4	TRBD2	CSAPSSGWQNIQYF	TGCAGTGCTCCCTCTAGCGGGTGGCAAAACATTCAGTACTTC
few	TRBV3-1	TRBJ2-5	TRBD2	CASSLWTSGGYQETQYF	TGTGCCAGCAGCCTATGGACTAGCGGGGGGTACCAAGAGACCCAGTACTTC
.	TRBV5-6	TRBJ2-1	.	CASSSFDGRDNEQFF	TGTGCCAGCAGCTCTTTTGACGGGCGGGACAATGAGCAGTTCTTC
few	TRBV27	TRBJ2-4	TRBD1	CASSSADRAKNIQYF	TGTGCCAGCAGTTCCGCTGACAGGGCAAAAAACATTCAGTACTTC
many	TRBV20-1	TRBJ2-5	.	CSARDLATTQYF	TGCAGTGCTAGAGATCTTGCCACAACCCAGTACTTC
.	TRBV20-1	TRBJ2-7	.	CSAPRLRRPDNEQYF	TGCAGTGCCCCCAGACTGCGGAGGCCAGACAATGAGCAGTACTTC
once	TRBV4-1	TRBJ2-7	TRBD2	CASSQGTSGHSYEQYF	TGCGCCAGCAGCCAAGGGACTAGCGGACACTCCTACGAGCAGTACTTC
many	TRBV6-6	TRBJ2-7	TRBD2	CASSYSAGGLNEQYF	TGTGCCAGCAGTTACTCGGCGGGGGGCCTCAACGAGCAGTACTTC
.	TRBV6-2/TRBV6-3	TRBJ1-5	TRBD1	CASSHKGGMAGNQPQHF	TGTGCCAGCAGTCACAAAGGGGGCATGGCTGGCAATCAGCCCCAGCATTTT
once	TRBV27	TRBJ2-1	TRBD1	CASSLSGQVAGEQFF	TGTGCCAGCAGTTTGTCTGGACAGGTGGCAGGTGAGCAGTTCTTC
.	TRBV2	TRBJ2-1	.	CASRFDRVGDEQFF	TGTGCCAGCAGGTTCGACCGGGTGGGCGATGAGCAGTTCTTC
.	TRBV13	TRBJ2-2	.	CASSLGRVGNTGELFF	TGTGCCAGCAGCTTAGGCAGGGTAGGAAACACCGGGGAGCTGTTTTTT
.	TRBV27	TRBJ2-1	TRBD2	CASSRWTSGYNERFF	TGTGCCAGCAGTCGTTGGACTAGCGGTTACAATGAGCGGTTCTTC
.	TRBV10-3	TRBJ1-2	.	CAISGRANYGYTF	TGTGCCATCAGTGGCAGGGCTAACTATGGCTACACCTTC